The rows below give T cell receptor beta chains drawn from one sample of a study of T cell responses to AZD1222 COVID-19 vaccine. The assay was immunoSEQ multiplex PCR, and TCRdb's table has in-frame clones only and misses some. The table records over 85,000 clones, roughly nine tenths of them present only once. Here the sequenced sample was peripheral blood, taken 28 days after the second AZD1222 dose. Receptor source: an adult who received the AZD1222 COVID-19 vaccine. CDR3s include the opening cysteine and the closing phenylalanine or tryptophan. Each record gives: J gene, V gene, D gene, CDR3 DNA, CDR3 protein. D genes are given only for firm matches.

j_call: TRBJ1-6
v_call: TRBV6-5
d_call: TRBD1
cdr3_nt: TGTGCCAGCAGTAACCTCGGACAGGGACCGAGGGCCCTCCACTTT
cdr3_aa: CASSNLGQGPRALHF

j_call: TRBJ2-5
v_call: TRBV5-1
d_call: TRBD1
cdr3_nt: TGCGCCAGCAGCTTCGGACAGGGTTCAGAGACCCAGTACTTC
cdr3_aa: CASSFGQGSETQYF

j_call: TRBJ1-1
v_call: TRBV19
d_call: .
cdr3_nt: TGTGCCAGTAGTATTATGGGCACTGAAGCTTTCTTT
cdr3_aa: CASSIMGTEAFF

j_call: TRBJ1-3
v_call: TRBV7-9
d_call: .
cdr3_nt: TGTGCCAGCAGCTTAGTCGCGGTGGACTCTGGAAACACCATATATTTT
cdr3_aa: CASSLVAVDSGNTIYF

j_call: TRBJ2-3
v_call: TRBV5-4
d_call: .
cdr3_nt: TGTGCCAGCAGCTTGGAACCGAACGGCGATACGCAGTATTTT
cdr3_aa: CASSLEPNGDTQYF

j_call: TRBJ1-5
v_call: TRBV7-2
d_call: .
cdr3_nt: TGTGCCAGCAGCTTGGCGGACGGCAGGGAAAGCAATCAGCCCCAGCATTTT
cdr3_aa: CASSLADGRESNQPQHF

j_call: TRBJ2-7
v_call: TRBV6-5
d_call: .
cdr3_nt: TGTGCCAGCAGTTACCAGGGGTCCTACGAGCAGTACTTC
cdr3_aa: CASSYQGSYEQYF

j_call: TRBJ2-5
v_call: TRBV27
d_call: .
cdr3_nt: TGTGCCAGCAGCGACCATAAGCTGCAAGAGACCCAGTACTTC
cdr3_aa: CASSDHKLQETQYF

j_call: TRBJ2-1
v_call: TRBV2
d_call: TRBD1
cdr3_nt: TGTGCCAGCAGTGAACCCCAGGGGGCCCTCAATGAGCAGTTCTTC
cdr3_aa: CASSEPQGALNEQFF

j_call: TRBJ1-4
v_call: TRBV6-5
d_call: .
cdr3_nt: TGTGCCAGCAGTTACGACACTGAAAAACTGTTTTTT
cdr3_aa: CASSYDTEKLFF

j_call: TRBJ2-7
v_call: TRBV10-3
d_call: TRBD2
cdr3_nt: TGTGCCATCAGTGACGGGGGGGGCCTCTACGAGCAGTACTTC
cdr3_aa: CAISDGGGLYEQYF

j_call: TRBJ2-1
v_call: TRBV19
d_call: .
cdr3_nt: TGTGCCAGCCGGCGGACAGCCGATAACTACAATGAGCAGTTCTTC
cdr3_aa: CASRRTADNYNEQFF

j_call: TRBJ1-6
v_call: TRBV6-2/TRBV6-3
d_call: TRBD1
cdr3_nt: TGTGCCAGCAGCCGAACTCGGACAGGGGCAGGCTCCTATAATTCACCCCTCCACTTT
cdr3_aa: CASSRTRTGAGSYNSPLHF

j_call: TRBJ1-4
v_call: TRBV9
d_call: .
cdr3_nt: TGTGCCAGCAGCGTAGTAGTCGACGGTGCATGGGAAAAACTGTTTTTT
cdr3_aa: CASSVVVDGAWEKLFF

j_call: TRBJ2-7
v_call: TRBV10-3
d_call: .
cdr3_nt: TGTGCCATCAGTGCGGACCCGCGGGACCCCTACGAGCAGTACTTC
cdr3_aa: CAISADPRDPYEQYF

j_call: TRBJ2-5
v_call: TRBV12-3/TRBV12-4
d_call: TRBD2
cdr3_nt: TGTGCCAGCAGGGGGACTAAACAAGAGACCCAGTACTTC
cdr3_aa: CASRGTKQETQYF

j_call: TRBJ2-1
v_call: TRBV19
d_call: TRBD2
cdr3_nt: TGTGCCAGTATGGGGATAGCGGGGTATTACAATGAGCAGTTCTTC
cdr3_aa: CASMGIAGYYNEQFF

j_call: TRBJ2-3
v_call: TRBV9
d_call: TRBD2
cdr3_nt: TGTGCCAGCAGAGCTCCTAGCGGGGGCGATCGCGGTACGCAGTATTTT
cdr3_aa: CASRAPSGGDRGTQYF

j_call: TRBJ2-5
v_call: TRBV2
d_call: .
cdr3_nt: TGTGCCAGCAGTGAATTTGCCGGGCAGGTGATAACGGAGGAGACCCAGTACTTC
cdr3_aa: CASSEFAGQVITEETQYF

j_call: TRBJ2-1
v_call: TRBV7-9
d_call: .
cdr3_nt: TGTGCCAGCAGCTTAGCGTTGCGGGGGCAGTACAATGAGCAGTTCTTC
cdr3_aa: CASSLALRGQYNEQFF

j_call: TRBJ2-7
v_call: TRBV19
d_call: .
cdr3_nt: TGTGCCAGTAGTATAGGGGGCTACGAGCAGTACTTC
cdr3_aa: CASSIGGYEQYF

j_call: TRBJ2-3
v_call: TRBV3-1/TRBV3-2
d_call: TRBD2
cdr3_nt: TGTGCCAGCAGCCAAATTACGGGGACTAGCGGGGGAGCGGTTGGGTCAGATACGCAGTATTTT
cdr3_aa: CASSQITGTSGGAVGSDTQYF

j_call: TRBJ2-3
v_call: TRBV6-2/TRBV6-3
d_call: TRBD2
cdr3_nt: TGTGCCAGCAGTTACTCGCTAGCGGGGGGGGCAGATACGCAGTATTTT
cdr3_aa: CASSYSLAGGADTQYF

j_call: TRBJ2-7
v_call: TRBV28
d_call: .
cdr3_nt: TGTGCCAGCAGTTCCAGGGAGGGGGGTCACGAGCAGTACTTC
cdr3_aa: CASSSREGGHEQYF

j_call: TRBJ2-7
v_call: TRBV4-2
d_call: .
cdr3_nt: TGTGCCAGCAGCCAAGATCAGGGAAGTTCCTACGAGCAGTACTTC
cdr3_aa: CASSQDQGSSYEQYF

j_call: TRBJ2-3
v_call: TRBV19
d_call: TRBD1
cdr3_nt: TGTGCCAGTAGTAAAACGACAGGGCATGGGGCAGATACGCAGTATTTT
cdr3_aa: CASSKTTGHGADTQYF

j_call: TRBJ1-5
v_call: TRBV18
d_call: .
cdr3_nt: TGTGCCAGCTCACCGGGGGCGCCGGTTGGGCCCCAGCATTTT
cdr3_aa: CASSPGAPVGPQHF

j_call: TRBJ2-1
v_call: TRBV6-2/TRBV6-3
d_call: TRBD2
cdr3_nt: TGTGCCAGCAGCCCCATCGGCGGGGGGGCGGCTGAGCAGTTCTTC
cdr3_aa: CASSPIGGGAAEQFF

j_call: TRBJ2-5
v_call: TRBV7-7
d_call: .
cdr3_nt: TGTGCTAGCAGCCGAGGGCGGGTGGCACAAGAGACCCAGTACTTC
cdr3_aa: CASSRGRVAQETQYF